These 10 T cell receptor beta chains share one sample of origin, sequenced in a study of T cell responses to AZD1222 COVID-19 vaccine. Profiled with immunoSEQ multiplex PCR; TCRdb holds only in-frame clones, not every one. The table lists 90,000 to 120,000 clones, more than 75% of them singletons, with 3.3% in the top ten. Sample: peripheral blood, taken 28 days after the second dose of the MenACWY control vaccine. These receptors all come from an adult who received the MenACWY meningococcal vaccine as a control.

The chain carries TRBV21-1 and TRBJ1-1; the table's D call, TRBD1, has no DNA check behind it. TRBV21-1 is flagged as a pseudogene. This CDR3 has 17 amino acids. CDR3 nucleotides: TGTGCCAGCAGCAAAGCGCGTGTCACCCTCAACAGGACTGAAGCTTTCTTT. Translation: CASSKARVTLNRTEAFF.

The genes are TRBV28 and TRBJ2-5; D remains unclear. The V gene lost 6 bases and the J gene lost 6 bases, with 8 bases spanning the gap. Looked up from germline, CDR1 is MDHEN and CDR2 is SYDVKM. The CDR3 runs to 11 residues. As DNA, the CDR3 is TGTGCCAGCAGCCGGTTGAAGACCCAGTACTTC. It codes for CASSRLKTQYF.

The V gene is TRBV10-1, the J gene TRBJ2-5, with D possibly TRBD2 on 5 matching bases. With 5 bases removed from V and 7 bases from J, the gap between germline ends came to 14 bases. Germline V lookup: CDR1 WNHNN, CDR2 SYGVQD (reference sequence). This CDR3 contains 13 residues. For the CDR3, the DNA is TGCGCCAGCAGTTCTGTCGACCGGGGGACCCAGTACTTC. The encoded protein is CASSSVDRGTQYF.

The J gene is TRBJ1-2, the V gene TRBV6-1, with TRBD1 as a possible D gene (6 bases). The germline V and J ends were trimmed by 0 bases and 3 bases, with 11 bases remaining between them. CDR1 MNHNS and CDR2 SASEGT come from the germline V gene. This CDR3 contains 15 residues. CDR3 region: CASSEAQGSHYGYTF. The CDR3 DNA reads as TGTGCCAGCAGTGAAGCGCAGGGGTCCCACTATGGCTACACCTTC.

The genes are TRBV4-1 and TRBJ1-5; D is ambiguous. In germline, CDR1 is MGHRA, CDR2 YSYEKL. The ends were cut back, 1 base at V and 3 bases at J, with 13 bases in the middle. The CDR3 length is 16 residues. The CDR3 region has the DNA TGCGCCAGCAGCCAAGGGGAGGTAGGAAACAATCAGCCCCAGCATTTT. Protein sequence: CASSQGEVGNNQPQHF.

V gene TRBV6-5 combines with J gene TRBJ2-7; 9 bases fit TRBD1. Germline values: CDR1 MNHEY, CDR2 SVGAGI. The CDR3 spans 14 residues. V shed 6 bases and J 4 bases; nucleotides not matched to a gene: 7. CDR3 region: CASRTGGGGYEQYF. CDR3 sequence (DNA): TGTGCCAGCAGAACAGGGGGCGGAGGTTACGAGCAGTACTTC.

This clone is a singleton in its sample. J is TRBJ2-3 and V is TRBV4-1; either TRBD1 or TRBD2 may fit D (5 bases each). V was shortened by 1 base and J by 1 base, with 15 bases between the two germline ends. The CDR3 is made up of 17 amino acids. Germline assignment: CDR1 MGHRA and CDR2 YSYEKL. The CDR3 DNA reads as TGCGCCAGCAGCCAAGGTGCGGGCCTGGGGGGCACAGATACGCAGTATTTT. Protein: CASSQGAGLGGTDTQYF.

The gene calls are TRBV7-9 and TRBJ1-1; 8 bases match TRBD1. This CDR3 is 17 amino acids long. V trimming: 1 base; J trimming: 6 bases; junction bases outside the gene matches: 13. The germline gives CDR1 SEHNR, CDR2 FQNEAQ (reference sequence). The CDR3 spells CASSLGSRDRRSAEAFF. The CDR3, as DNA: TGTGCCAGCAGCTTAGGGAGTCGGGACAGGCGCTCTGCTGAAGCTTTCTTT.

V and J are TRBV5-5 and TRBJ1-5; 11 nucleotides agree with TRBD1. The V segment lost 1 base and the J segment 2 bases; nucleotides outside the gene matches: 14. Germline CDR1 and CDR2: SGHKS and YYEKEE (reference sequence). The CDR3 extends over 20 amino acids. CDR3 bases: TGTGCCAGCAGCTTGTCTATCCGAAGGACAGGGGGCGCGGGCAATCAGCCCCAGCATTTT. This codes for CASSLSIRRTGGAGNQPQHF.

The genes are TRBV19 and TRBJ2-3, with 9 bases matching TRBD1. The V segment lost 3 bases and the J segment 1 base; nucleotides outside the gene matches: 8. Germline CDR1 and CDR2: LNHDA and SQIVND (reference sequence). CDR3 length: 17 amino acids. The CDR3, as DNA: TGTGCCAGTAGTATTCGTAGGCGGGACAGGGGCACAGATACGCAGTATTTT. This translates into CASSIRRRDRGTDTQYF.